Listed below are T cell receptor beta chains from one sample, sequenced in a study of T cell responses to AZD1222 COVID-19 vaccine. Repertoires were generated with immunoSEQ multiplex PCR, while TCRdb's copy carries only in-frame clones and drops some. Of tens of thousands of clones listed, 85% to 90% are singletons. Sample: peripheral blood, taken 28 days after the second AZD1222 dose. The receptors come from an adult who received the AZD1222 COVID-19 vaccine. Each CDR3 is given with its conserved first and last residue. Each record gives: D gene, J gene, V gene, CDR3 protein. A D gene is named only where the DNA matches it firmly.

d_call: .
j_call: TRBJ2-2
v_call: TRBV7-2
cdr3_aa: CASSLRRGLTGELFF

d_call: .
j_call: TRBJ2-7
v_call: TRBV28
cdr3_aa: CASSLGFKASGYYEQYF

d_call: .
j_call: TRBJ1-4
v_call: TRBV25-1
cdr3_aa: CASNRQSNEKLFF

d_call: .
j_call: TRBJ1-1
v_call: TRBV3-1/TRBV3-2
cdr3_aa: CASSQDPAHLNTEAFF

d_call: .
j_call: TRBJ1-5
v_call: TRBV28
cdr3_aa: CASSLGPNQPQHF

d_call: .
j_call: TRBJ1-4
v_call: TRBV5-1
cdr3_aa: CASSLGAPNEKLFF

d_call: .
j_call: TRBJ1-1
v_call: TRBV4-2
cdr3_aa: CASSQDRENTEAFF

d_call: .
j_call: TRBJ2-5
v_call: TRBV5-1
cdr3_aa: CASSIVAAGETQYF

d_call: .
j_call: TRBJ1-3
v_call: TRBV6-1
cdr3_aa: CASSESIPSGNTIYF

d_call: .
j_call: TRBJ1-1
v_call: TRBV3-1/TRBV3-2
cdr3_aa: CASSLRRHPNTEAFF

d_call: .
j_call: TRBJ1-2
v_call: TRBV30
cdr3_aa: CAWSPRGDYGYTF

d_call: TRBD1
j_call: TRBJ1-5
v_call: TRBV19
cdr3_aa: CASRLTGTNQPQHF

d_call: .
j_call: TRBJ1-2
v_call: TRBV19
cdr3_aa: CASGPGRNNYGYTF

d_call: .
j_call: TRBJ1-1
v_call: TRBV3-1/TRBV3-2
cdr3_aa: CASSPTPALNTEAFF

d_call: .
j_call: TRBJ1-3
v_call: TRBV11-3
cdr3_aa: CASSLRRTISGNTIYF

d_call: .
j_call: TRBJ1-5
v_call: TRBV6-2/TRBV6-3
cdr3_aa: CASSSIWLGSNQPQHF

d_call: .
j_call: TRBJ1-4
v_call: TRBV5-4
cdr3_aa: CASSLALNEKLFF

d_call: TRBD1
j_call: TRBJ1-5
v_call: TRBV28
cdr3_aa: CASSPRGAGGQLNQPQHF

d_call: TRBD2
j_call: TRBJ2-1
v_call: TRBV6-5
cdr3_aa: CASISGGPQDEQFF

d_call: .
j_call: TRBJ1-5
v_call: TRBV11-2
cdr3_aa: CASSFGATNQPQHF

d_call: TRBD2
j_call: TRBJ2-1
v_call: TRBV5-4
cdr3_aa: CASSQPGLAVNEQFF

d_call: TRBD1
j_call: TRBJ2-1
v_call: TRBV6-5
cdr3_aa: CASKGTESSYNEQFF

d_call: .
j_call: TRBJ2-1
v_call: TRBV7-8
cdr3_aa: CASSPLAVGYNEQFF

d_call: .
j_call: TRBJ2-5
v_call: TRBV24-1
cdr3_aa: CATSEGTPEETQYF

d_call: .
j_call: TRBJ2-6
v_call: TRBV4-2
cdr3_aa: CASSQDLDSGANVLTF

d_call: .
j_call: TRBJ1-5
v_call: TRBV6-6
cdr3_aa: CASSYGQDINQPQHF

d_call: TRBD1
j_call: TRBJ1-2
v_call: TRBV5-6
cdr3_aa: CASSLQGAYGYTF

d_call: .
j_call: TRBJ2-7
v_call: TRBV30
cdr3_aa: CAWRGASYEQYF

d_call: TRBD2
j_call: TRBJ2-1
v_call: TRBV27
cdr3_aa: CASEASGRNYNEQFF

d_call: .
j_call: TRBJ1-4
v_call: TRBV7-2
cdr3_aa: CASSLAGVGEKLFF

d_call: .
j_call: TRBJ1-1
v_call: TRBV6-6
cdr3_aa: CASSPPGTGAFF

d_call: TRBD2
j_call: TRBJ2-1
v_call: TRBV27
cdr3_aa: CASSPAGLEQFF

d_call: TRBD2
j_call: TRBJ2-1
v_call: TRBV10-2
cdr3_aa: CASSGSSGSYNEQFF

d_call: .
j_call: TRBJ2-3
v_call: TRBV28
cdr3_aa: CASSLTGRPDTQYF

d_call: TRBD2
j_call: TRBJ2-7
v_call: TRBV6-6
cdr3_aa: CASSLLAVGNEQYF

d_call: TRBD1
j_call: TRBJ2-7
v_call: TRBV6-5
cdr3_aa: CASSYSVRGSYEQYF

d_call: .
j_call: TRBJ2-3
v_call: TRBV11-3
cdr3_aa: CASSYPYDTDTQYF

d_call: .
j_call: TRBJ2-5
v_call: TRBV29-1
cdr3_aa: CSVEGLGETQYF

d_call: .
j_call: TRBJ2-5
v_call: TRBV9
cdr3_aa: CASSVDAFAETQYF

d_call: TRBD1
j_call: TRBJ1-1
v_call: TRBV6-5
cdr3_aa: CASSRQGPNTEAFF

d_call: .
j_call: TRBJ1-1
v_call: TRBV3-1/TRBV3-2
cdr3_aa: CASSQVTRGDNTEAFF

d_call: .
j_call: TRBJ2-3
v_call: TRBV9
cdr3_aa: CASSVAPTERLTTDTQYF

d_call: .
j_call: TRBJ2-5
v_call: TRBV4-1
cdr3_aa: CASSQKRGTEETQYF